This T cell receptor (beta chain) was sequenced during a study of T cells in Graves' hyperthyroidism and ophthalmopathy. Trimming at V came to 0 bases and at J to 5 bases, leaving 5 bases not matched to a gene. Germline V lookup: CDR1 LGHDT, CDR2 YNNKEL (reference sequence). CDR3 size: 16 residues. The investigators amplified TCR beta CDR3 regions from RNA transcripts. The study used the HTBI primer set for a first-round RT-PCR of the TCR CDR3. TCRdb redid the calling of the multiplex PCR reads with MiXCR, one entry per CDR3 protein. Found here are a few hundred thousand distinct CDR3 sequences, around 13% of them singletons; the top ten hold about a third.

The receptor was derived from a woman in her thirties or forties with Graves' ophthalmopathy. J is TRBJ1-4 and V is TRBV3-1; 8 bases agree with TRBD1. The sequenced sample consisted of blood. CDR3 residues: CASSQDWTGPNEKLFF. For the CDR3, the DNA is TGTGCCAGCAGCCAAGATTGGACAGGGCCGAATGAAAAACTGTTTTTT.